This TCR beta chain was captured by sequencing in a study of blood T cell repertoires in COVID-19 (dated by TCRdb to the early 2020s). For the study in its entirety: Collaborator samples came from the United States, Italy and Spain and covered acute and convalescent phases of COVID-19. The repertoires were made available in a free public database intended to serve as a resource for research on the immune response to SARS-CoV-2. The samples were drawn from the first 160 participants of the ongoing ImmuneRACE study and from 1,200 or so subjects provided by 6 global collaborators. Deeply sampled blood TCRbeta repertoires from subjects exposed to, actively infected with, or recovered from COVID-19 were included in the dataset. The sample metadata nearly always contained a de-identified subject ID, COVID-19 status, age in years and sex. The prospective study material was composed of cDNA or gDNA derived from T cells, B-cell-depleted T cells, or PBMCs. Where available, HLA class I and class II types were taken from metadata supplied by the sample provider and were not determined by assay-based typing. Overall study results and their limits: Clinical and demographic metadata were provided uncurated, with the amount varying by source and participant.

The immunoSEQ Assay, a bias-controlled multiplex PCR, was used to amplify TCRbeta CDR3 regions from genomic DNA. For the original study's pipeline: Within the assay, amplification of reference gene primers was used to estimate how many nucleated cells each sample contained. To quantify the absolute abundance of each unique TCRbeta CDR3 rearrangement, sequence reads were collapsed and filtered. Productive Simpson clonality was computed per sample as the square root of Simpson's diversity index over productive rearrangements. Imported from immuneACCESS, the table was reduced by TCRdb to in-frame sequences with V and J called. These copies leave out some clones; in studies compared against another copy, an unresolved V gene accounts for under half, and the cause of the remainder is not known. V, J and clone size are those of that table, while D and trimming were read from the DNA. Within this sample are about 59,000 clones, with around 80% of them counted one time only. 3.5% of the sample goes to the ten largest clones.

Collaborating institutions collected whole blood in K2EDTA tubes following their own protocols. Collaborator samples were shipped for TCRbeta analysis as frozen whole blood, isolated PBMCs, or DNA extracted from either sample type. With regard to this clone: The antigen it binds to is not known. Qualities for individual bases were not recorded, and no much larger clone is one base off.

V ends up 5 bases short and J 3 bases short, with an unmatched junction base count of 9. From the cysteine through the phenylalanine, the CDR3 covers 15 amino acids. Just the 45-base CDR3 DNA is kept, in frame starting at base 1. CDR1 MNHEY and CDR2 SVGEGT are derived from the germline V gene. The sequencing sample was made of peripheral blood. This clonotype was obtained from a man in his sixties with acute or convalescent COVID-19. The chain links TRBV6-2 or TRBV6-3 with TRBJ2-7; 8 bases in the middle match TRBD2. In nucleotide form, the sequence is TGTGCCAGCAGTGGGCTACTAGCGGCGGACTACGAGCAGTACTTC. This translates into CASSGLLAADYEQYF.